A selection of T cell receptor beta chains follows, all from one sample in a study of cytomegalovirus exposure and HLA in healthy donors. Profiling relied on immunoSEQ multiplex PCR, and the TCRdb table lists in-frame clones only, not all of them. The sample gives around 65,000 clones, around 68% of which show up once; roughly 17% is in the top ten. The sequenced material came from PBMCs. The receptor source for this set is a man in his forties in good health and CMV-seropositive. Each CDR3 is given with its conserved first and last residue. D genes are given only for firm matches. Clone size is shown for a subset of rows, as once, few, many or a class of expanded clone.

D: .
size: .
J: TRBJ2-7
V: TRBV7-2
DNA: TGTGCCAGCAGCCTTAGCGGGACAGCCTACGAGCAGTACTTC
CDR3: CASSLSGTAYEQYF

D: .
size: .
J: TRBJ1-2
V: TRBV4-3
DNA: TGCGCCAGCAGCCAAGGAATCGGTCGGGATGGCTACACCTTC
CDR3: CASSQGIGRDGYTF

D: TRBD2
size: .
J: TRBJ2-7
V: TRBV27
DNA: TGTGCCAGCAGTCAAGCTAGCGGAGGTGTCTACGAGCAGTACTTC
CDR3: CASSQASGGVYEQYF

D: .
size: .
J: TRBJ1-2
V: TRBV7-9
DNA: TGTGCCAGCAGCTCCCGGCGGGTTGGGATGGGTGGCTACACCTTC
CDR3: CASSSRRVGMGGYTF

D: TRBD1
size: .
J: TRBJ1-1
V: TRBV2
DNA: TGTGCCAGCAGAAAACTCGGACAGGGGAACACTGAAGCTTTCTTT
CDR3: CASRKLGQGNTEAFF

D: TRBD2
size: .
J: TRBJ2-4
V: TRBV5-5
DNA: TGTGCCAGCAGCTGGGAAACCGGGACTAGCGGGAGGGCCGGGAAAAACATTCAGTACTTC
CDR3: CASSWETGTSGRAGKNIQYF

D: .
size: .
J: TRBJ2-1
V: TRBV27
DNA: TGTGCCAGCAGTTTATACGGGGGACAGTATTCCTACAATGAGCAGTTCTTC
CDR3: CASSLYGGQYSYNEQFF

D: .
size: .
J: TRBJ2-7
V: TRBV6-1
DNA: TGTGCCAGCAGTGAAGTGGTGGGCGGGGGCACCTACGAGCAGTACTTC
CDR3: CASSEVVGGGTYEQYF

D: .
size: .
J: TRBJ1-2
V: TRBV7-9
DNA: TGTGCCAGCAGCTTAGAGGGGAACTATGGCTACACCTTC
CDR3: CASSLEGNYGYTF

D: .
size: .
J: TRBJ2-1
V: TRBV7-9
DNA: TGTGCCAGCAGCTTACCCGCTGGGGGCGGGGGTGGCTCCTACAATGAGCAGTTCTTC
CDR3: CASSLPAGGGGGSYNEQFF

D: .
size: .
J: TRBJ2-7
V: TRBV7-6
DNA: TGTGCCAGCAGCCCCAGGGTTTCGGCATACGAGCAGTACTTC
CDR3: CASSPRVSAYEQYF

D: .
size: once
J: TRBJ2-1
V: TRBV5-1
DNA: TGCGCCAGCAGCTTGGTACCGGGGAGCTCCTACAATGAGCAGTTCTTC
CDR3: CASSLVPGSSYNEQFF

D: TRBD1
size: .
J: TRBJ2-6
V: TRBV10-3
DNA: TGTGCCATCAGTGAGGGACAGGGAATAGAAGGGGCCAACGTCCTGACTTTC
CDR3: CAISEGQGIEGANVLTF

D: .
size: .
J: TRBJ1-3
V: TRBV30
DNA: TGTGCCTGTCCCGCGGAAGCTGGAAACACCATATATTTT
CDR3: CACPAEAGNTIYF

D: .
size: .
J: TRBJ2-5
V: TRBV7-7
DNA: TGTGCTAGCAGCTTAGGCCGGCTAGGCGAAGAGACCCAGTACTTC
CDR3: CASSLGRLGEETQYF

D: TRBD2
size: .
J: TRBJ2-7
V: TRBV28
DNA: TGTGCCAGCAGTTTCGGTGGGAGGGCGTACGAGCAGTACTTC
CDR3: CASSFGGRAYEQYF

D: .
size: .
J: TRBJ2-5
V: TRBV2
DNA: TGTGCCAGCTCCCAGCAAGAGACCCAGTACTTC
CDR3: CASSQQETQYF

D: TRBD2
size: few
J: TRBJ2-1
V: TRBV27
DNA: TGTGCCAGCAGTTTATACTTTAGCGGGGTCAATTACAATGAGCAGTTCTTC
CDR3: CASSLYFSGVNYNEQFF

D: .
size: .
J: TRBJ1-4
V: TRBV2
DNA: TGTGCCAGCAGTGAAGAAGGTGGACTCCTAGCAAAACTGTTTTTT
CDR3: CASSEEGGLLAKLFF

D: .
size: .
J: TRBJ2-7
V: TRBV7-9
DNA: TGTGCCAGCAGCGGAGCAGCAGGGTCTGGGGGGTCCTACGAGCAGTACTTC
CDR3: CASSGAAGSGGSYEQYF

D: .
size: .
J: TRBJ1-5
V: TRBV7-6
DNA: TGTGCCAGCAGCCCTTGGGCAGGGTCTGTAAGTTATCAGCCCCAGCATTTT
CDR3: CASSPWAGSVSYQPQHF

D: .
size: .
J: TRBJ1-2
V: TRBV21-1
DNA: TGTGCTAGCAGCAAAGCGGGGCAAAAGAAAGGCTACACCTTC
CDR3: CASSKAGQKKGYTF

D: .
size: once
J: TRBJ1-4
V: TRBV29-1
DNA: TGCAGCGTTGCCAGAAATAATGAAAAACTGTTTTTT
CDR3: CSVARNNEKLFF

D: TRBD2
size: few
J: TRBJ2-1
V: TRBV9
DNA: TGTGCCAGCAGCTCCGGCTGGGGACTAGCGGGAGGTGAGCAGTTCTTC
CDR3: CASSSGWGLAGGEQFF

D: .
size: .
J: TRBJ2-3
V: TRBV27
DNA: TGTGCCAGCAGTTTATTTTGGGCGGATACGCAGTATTTT
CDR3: CASSLFWADTQYF

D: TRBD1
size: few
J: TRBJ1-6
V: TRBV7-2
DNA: TGTGCCAGCAGGGACCAGGGGGCTTATAATTCACCCCTCCACTTT
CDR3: CASRDQGAYNSPLHF

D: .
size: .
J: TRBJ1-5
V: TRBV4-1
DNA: TGCGCCAGCAGCCAAGTACCAGGATTGTTTAGCAATCAGCCCCAGCATTTT
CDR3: CASSQVPGLFSNQPQHF

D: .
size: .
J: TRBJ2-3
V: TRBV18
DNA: TGTGCCAGCTCACGGGCGACGGGAACAGATACGCAGTATTTT
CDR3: CASSRATGTDTQYF

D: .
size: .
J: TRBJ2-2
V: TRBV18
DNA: TGTGCCAGCTCACCGGAAGGGGTCACCGGGGAGCTGTTTTTT
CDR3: CASSPEGVTGELFF